Sequencing of this T cell receptor beta chain was carried out in a study of cytomegalovirus exposure and HLA in healthy donors. Regarding the study as a whole: V segments that were indistinguishable, TRBV6-2 and TRBV6-3 among them, were omitted from analysis. A list of 150 or so TCR beta chains associated with cytomegalovirus was given.

The study ran its PCR with 60 Vbeta and 13 Jbeta primers. The method was immunoSEQ multiplex PCR; TCRdb's version includes in-frame clones alone and lacks a portion of them. This table has some 150,000 clones, about four fifths appearing once. CDR3 length: 17 amino acids. Germline-derived CDR1 and CDR2 are LGHNA and YNFKEQ. J was trimmed by 5 bases and V by 0 bases; bases with no gene match: 7. Points on this clone: Its matching antigen is unknown.

The material sequenced was PBMCs. The genes are TRBV4-2 and TRBJ2-1; 10 nucleotides agree with TRBD1. This clonotype was obtained from a middle-aged man in good health and CMV-seropositive. The CDR3 nucleotides are TGTGCCAGCAGCCAAGATCGTTGGACAGGGGGAAACAATGAGCAGTTCTTC. This codes for CASSQDRWTGGNNEQFF.